The next 16 T cell receptor beta chains were all read from a single sample in a study of blood T cell repertoires in COVID-19. Profiling relied on immunoSEQ multiplex PCR, and the TCRdb table lists in-frame clones only, not all of them. Of over 150,000 clones in the sample, roughly 88% are singletons; the top ten hold 2.5% to 3%. Sequencing was carried out using peripheral blood. All receptors derive from a woman between 55 and 75 years old with acute or convalescent COVID-19.

In DNA form, the CDR3 reads TGTGCCAGCAGAAGGACACCTATGAACACTGAAGCTTTCTTT. As protein: CASRRTPMNTEAFF. The chain is built from TRBV27 and TRBJ1-1, with D possibly TRBD1 on 5 matching bases. Germline V gene lookup returns CDR1 MNHEY and CDR2 SMNVEV (reference sequence). This CDR3 comprises 14 residues. V shed 6 bases and J shed 0 bases, with 11 bases lying between them.

This clone was detected only once. V usage is TRBV12-3 or TRBV12-4 and J usage is TRBJ2-5; 8 positions agree with TRBD1. The CDR3 contains 13 residues. The trim removed 7 bases at V and 6 bases at J, leaving 7 bases unmatched. DNA for the CDR3: TGTGCCAGCAACCGCGACAGGGGAAAGACCCAGTACTTC. Protein product: CASNRDRGKTQYF.

The chain is built from TRBV7-9 and TRBJ1-4; weak D call: TRBD1 (6 bases). CDR1 is SEHNR and CDR2 is FQNEAQ in the germline V gene (reference sequence). The V and J ends lost 7 bases and 1 base respectively, with 10 bases between them. The length of the CDR3 is 14 residues. CDR3 DNA sequence: TGTGCCAGCATTCTGGACAGAACTAATGAAAAACTGTTTTTT. The encoded protein is CASILDRTNEKLFF.

In this sample, this clone turned up a few times. V usage is TRBV11-2 and J usage is TRBJ2-5; a weak D match, TRBD1 (6 bases). V lost 5 bases to trimming and J lost 1 base, with 20 bases between them. There are 17 residues in the CDR3. Looked up from germline, CDR1 is SGHAT and CDR2 is FQNNGV. CDR3 in DNA: TGTGCCAGCAGCCAGAGTTTCTGGACAGATCTCCAAGAGACCCAGTACTTC. It is translated as CASSQSFWTDLQETQYF.

The chain uses TRBV7-9 and TRBJ2-4, with a weak D call TRBD2 (6 bases). Trimming removed 1 base from V and 8 bases from J, with 12 bases in between. In germline, CDR1 is SEHNR, CDR2 FQNEAQ (reference sequence). The CDR3 consists of 14 residues. The DNA of the CDR3 is TGTGCCAGCAGCTTAGGGGCCGGGAGTCACATTCAGTACTTC. This translates into CASSLGAGSHIQYF.

The rearrangement links TRBV10-1 to TRBJ2-7; 11 bases line up with TRBD1. Germline CDR1 reads WNHNN; CDR2 reads SYGVQD (reference sequence). This CDR3 has 15 residues. Trimming at V came to 6 bases and at J to 0 bases, leaving 4 bases not matched to a gene. CDR3 loop: CASRDRGRPSYEQYF. CDR3 bases: TGCGCCAGCAGGGACAGGGGGCGCCCCTCCTACGAGCAGTACTTC.

This clone came up once. The chain joins TRBV28 to TRBJ2-3; TRBD1 agrees at 9 bases. J lost 2 bases, V lost 6 bases, and 3 bases had no gene match. There are 14 residues in the CDR3. Germline V gene data show CDR1 as MDHEN and CDR2 as SYDVKM. CDR3 region: CASRRDRVTDTQYF. Written as DNA, the CDR3 is TGTGCCAGCAGGAGGGACAGGGTCACAGATACGCAGTATTTT.

This clone was detected only a few times. CDR3 region: CASSDHRNRGPSGNTIYF. The CDR3 DNA sequence: TGCGCCAGCAGTGACCACAGGAACAGGGGGCCCTCTGGAAACACCATATATTTT. The V call is TRBV10-2, the J call TRBJ1-3, with TRBD1 matching over 9 bases. CDR1 WSHSY and CDR2 SAAADI come from the germline V gene. The CDR3 length is 18 residues. V trimming: 3 bases; J trimming: 0 bases; junction bases outside the gene matches: 9.

V gene TRBV2 combines with J gene TRBJ1-1; 8 bases align to TRBD1. The CDR3 has 14 amino acids. V was clipped by 3 bases and J by 0 bases; unmatched bases: 0. Per the germline V gene, CDR1 is SNHLY and CDR2 is FYNNEI. The CDR3 spells CASSETGVNTEAFF. The CDR3 coding sequence is TGTGCCAGCAGTGAGACAGGGGTGAACACTGAAGCTTTCTTT.

V usage is TRBV6-6 and J usage is TRBJ1-3; possible D gene TRBD1, 6 bases. CDR3 size: 18 residues. V was clipped by 5 bases and J by 5 bases, with 25 bases between them. From germline, CDR1 is MNHNY and CDR2 SVGAGI (reference sequence). Here the CDR3 reads CASSRTARTTILRNTIYF. The CDR3 DNA reads as TGTGCCAGCAGTCGGACAGCCCGGACCACGATTCTAAGAAACACCATATATTTT.

The chain has TRBV5-8 and TRBJ2-1; a possible D gene is TRBD2 (6 bases). The germline V gene encodes CDR1 SGHTS and CDR2 YDEGEE. V was trimmed by 0 bases and J by 7 bases, leaving 14 bases between them. The CDR3 has 15 amino acids. CDR3 coding DNA: TGTGCCAGCAGCTTGGGGGACTCGATTGTGAATGAGCAGTTCTTC. This gives the protein CASSLGDSIVNEQFF.

This chain links TRBV19 with TRBJ1-3; D gene uncertain. V was trimmed by 6 bases and J by 0 bases, leaving 6 bases between them. The CDR3 length is 13 residues. Germline loops: CDR1 LNHDA, CDR2 SQIVND (reference sequence). CDR3 protein: CASSGFSGNTIYF. The CDR3 coding sequence is TGTGCCAGTAGCGGGTTCTCTGGAAACACCATATATTTT. The full variable domain, its missing parts supplied by reference TRBV19 and TRBJ1-3, is DGGITQSPKYLFRKEGQNVTLSCEQNLNHDAMYWYRQDPGQGLRLIYYSQIVNDFQKGDIAEGYSVSREKKESFPLTVTSAQKNPTAFYLCASSGFSGNTIYFGEGSWLTVV.

Only a few counts were recorded for this clone. The chain recombines TRBV20-1 with TRBJ1-2; D not resolved. The germline V gene has CDR1 DFQATT and CDR2 SNEGSKA (reference sequence). The CDR3 spans 9 residues. V was pared by 3 bases and J by 8 bases, with 4 bases between. CDR3 coding DNA: TGCAGTGCTAGTGTAGGCTACACCTTC. This translates into CSASVGYTF.

There are a few counts of this clone. This chain uses TRBV15 with TRBJ1-4; D remains unclear. Germline-derived CDR1 and CDR2 are LNHNV and YYDKDF (reference sequence). The CDR3 has 16 amino acids. V lost 5 bases and J lost 0, with 13 bases in between. The DNA for the CDR3 is TGTGCCACCAGCGTTGGAGCTACTACAACTAATGAAAAACTGTTTTTT. Its protein is CATSVGATTTNEKLFF.

This chain links TRBV7-2 with TRBJ2-3, with TRBD2 identical over 9 bases. There are 15 residues in the CDR3. V was clipped by 0 bases and J by 9 bases; unmatched bases: 7. Germline V CDR1 and CDR2: SGHTA, FQGNSA. CDR3 region: CASSLAPGTSKTQYF. CDR3 DNA sequence: TGTGCCAGCAGCTTAGCCCCAGGGACTAGCAAAACGCAGTATTTT.

The gene calls are TRBV10-1 and TRBJ1-6, with D possibly matching TRBD1 (6 bases). Germline V gives CDR1 WNHNN, CDR2 SYGVQD (reference sequence). This CDR3 is 15 amino acids long. The V and J ends lost 1 base and 13 bases respectively, with 17 bases between them. The CDR3 is CASSELGRGAPPLHF. The CDR3 DNA sequence: TGCGCCAGCAGTGAGTTGGGCAGGGGAGCCCCCCCCCTCCACTTT.